Each of the 17 T cell receptor beta chains below was sequenced from the same sample in a study of OX40 agonist ivuxolimab in advanced cancers. Profiled with immunoSEQ multiplex PCR; TCRdb holds only in-frame clones, not every one. Of just over 60,000 clones listed, 75% to 90% are singletons. The sequencing here drew on CD4+ or CD8+ T cells sorted from blood, taken in a trial of the OX40 agonist ivuxolimab. These receptors all come from an adult with an advanced solid tumor such as melanoma, head and neck, liver or kidney cancer.

As to this clone: Distinct nucleotide sequences in the sample also encode this CDR3. The V and J genes are TRBV7-3 and TRBJ1-1; D is undetermined. V lost 0 bases and J 1 base, leaving 3 bases between the germline ends. Germline V gene data show CDR1 as SGHTA and CDR2 as FQGTGA. The CDR3 runs to 13 residues. CDR3 in DNA: TGTGCCAGCAGCTTAACGAAGAACACTGAAGCTTTCTTT. Amino acid sequence: CASSLTKNTEAFF.

In the case of this clone: It differs at one base from a far larger clone, so likely a read error. The rearrangement uses TRBV4-2 and TRBJ1-5, with no clear D. Deletions cut 2 bases from V and 1 base from J, with 3 bases between. The CDR3 is made up of 13 amino acids. The V gene's germline CDR1 is LGHNA and CDR2 YNFKEQ. The CDR3 DNA reads as TGTGCCAGCAGCCAATCGAGCAATCAGCCCCAGCATTTT. It translates to CASSQSSNQPQHF.

The V and J genes are TRBV11-2 and TRBJ2-3; no reliable D call. This CDR3 contains 14 residues. In germline, CDR1 is SGHAT, CDR2 FQNNGV. The V end was cut by 1 base, the J end by 0 bases, with 5 bases between. The CDR3 spells CASSLVTSTDTQYF. DNA of the CDR3: TGTGCCAGCAGCTTAGTGACCAGCACAGATACGCAGTATTTT.

This chain links TRBV9 with TRBJ1-1; D gene ambiguous. The V gene lost 0 bases and the J gene lost 4 bases, with 7 bases spanning the gap. The CDR3 is 13 residues long. From germline, CDR1 is SGDLS and CDR2 YYNGEE. In DNA, the CDR3 is TGTGCCAGCAGCGTAGGGACCTCCACTGAAGCTTTCTTT. Protein: CASSVGTSTEAFF.

This clone was seen only once. This rearrangement joins TRBV7-3 to TRBJ2-6, with unresolved D. This CDR3 comprises 14 residues. CDR1 SGHTA and CDR2 FQGTGA come from the germline V gene. Trimming stripped 3 bases from V and 0 bases from J, with 3 bases between. This chain's CDR3 is CASSLSSGANVLTF. The CDR3 DNA reads TGTGCCAGCAGCTTGAGCTCTGGGGCCAACGTCCTGACTTTC. The full variable domain, in which reference TRBV7-3 and TRBJ2-6 provide the parts outside the CDR3, is GAGVSQTPSNKVTEKGKYVELRCDPISGHTALYWYRQSLGQGPEFLIYFQGTGAADDSGLPNDRFFAVRPEGSVSTLKIQRTERGDSAVYLCASSLSSGANVLTFGAGSRLTVL.

V gene TRBV5-1 combines with J gene TRBJ2-2; D might be TRBD2 (6 bases). The germline gives CDR1 SGHRS, CDR2 YFSETQ. The CDR3 runs 16 residues. V was shortened by 2 bases and J by 1 base, with 12 bases between the two germline ends. The CDR3 here is CASSFQASVNTGELFF. CDR3 coding DNA: TGCGCCAGCAGCTTTCAAGCTAGCGTGAACACCGGGGAGCTGTTTTTT.

V usage is TRBV7-9 and J usage is TRBJ2-7, with D tentatively TRBD2 (5 bases). The CDR3 contains 16 residues. The germline V gene has CDR1 SEHNR and CDR2 FQNEAQ (reference sequence). V was trimmed by 0 bases and J by 0 bases, leaving 12 bases between them. The chain's CDR3 is CASSLAPTGLSYEQYF. CDR3 DNA: TGTGCCAGCAGCTTAGCCCCGACCGGACTCTCCTACGAGCAGTACTTC. The full variable domain, its missing parts supplied by reference TRBV7-9 and TRBJ2-7, is DTGVSQNPRHKITKRGQNVTFRCDPISEHNRLYWYRQTLGQGPEFLTYFQNEAQLEKSRLLSDRFSAERPKGSFSTLEIQRTEQGDSAMYLCASSLAPTGLSYEQYFGPGTRLTVT.

The chain couples TRBV9 to TRBJ2-3; the D gene is possibly TRBD1 (7 bases). The V end was cut by 1 base, the J end by 6 bases, with 18 bases between. The germline V gene encodes CDR1 SGDLS and CDR2 YYNGEE. The CDR3 extends over 16 amino acids. The CDR3 here is CASSVSPTGGGDTQYF. The CDR3, as DNA: TGTGCCAGCAGCGTATCCCCCACCGGAGGGGGCGATACGCAGTATTTT.

The rearrangement joins TRBV11-1 to TRBJ1-6, with 11 bases lining up with TRBD1. The CDR3 runs 15 residues. The germline V gene has CDR1 SGHAT and CDR2 FQDESV (reference sequence). V was pared by 5 bases and J by 6 bases, with 3 bases of the junction left unmatched. This CDR3 reads CASSRGQGANSPLHF. The CDR3 DNA follows: TGTGCCAGCAGCCGAGGACAGGGGGCTAATTCACCCCTCCACTTT.

For the CDR3, the DNA is TGTGCCAGCAGCCGGGACAGGGGTGACGAGCAGTACTTC. It codes for CASSRDRGDEQYF. The rearrangement uses TRBV5-6 and TRBJ2-7, with 10 bases aligning to TRBD1. Germline CDR1 SGHDT, CDR2 YYEEEE. The CDR3 length is 13 residues. The trim removed 4 bases at V and 5 bases at J, leaving 3 bases unmatched.

The chain couples TRBV29-1 to TRBJ2-1; 12 bases line up with TRBD2. This CDR3 has 14 amino acids. Germline-derived CDR1 and CDR2 are SQVTM and ANQGSEA. The J segment lost 8 bases and the V segment lost 5 bases, leaving 7 bases of the junction unmatched. CDR3 protein: CSVRLAGGPHEQFF. The CDR3 coding sequence is TGCAGCGTTCGCCTAGCGGGAGGGCCCCATGAGCAGTTCTTC.

The chain combines TRBV18 with TRBJ1-1; a possible D gene is TRBD1 (5 bases). Germline CDR1 KGHSH, CDR2 LQKENI. Trimming left V 2 bases short and J 5 bases short, with 24 bases between. The CDR3 loop spans 18 amino acids. In nucleotides, the CDR3 is TGTGCCAGCTCACCAGTGGGCCCGGGAGGGACTCGGAGGACTGAAGCTTTCTTT. It codes for CASSPVGPGGTRRTEAFF.

The chain links TRBV13 to TRBJ2-1; 14 bases line up with TRBD2. Trimming at V came to 5 bases and at J to 9 bases, leaving 9 bases not matched to a gene. Germline assignment: CDR1 PRHDT and CDR2 FYEKMQ (reference sequence). The CDR3 covers 16 residues. This chain's CDR3 is CASSITGTSGSGEQFF. In DNA, the CDR3 is TGTGCCAGCAGCATCACCGGGACTAGCGGGAGTGGTGAGCAGTTCTTC.

This chain joins TRBV10-2 and TRBJ1-5, with D maybe TRBD1 (5 bases). V shed 9 bases and J shed 6 bases, with 15 bases lying between them. Germline CDR1 WSHSY, CDR2 SAAADI. The CDR3 contains 13 residues. The CDR3 spells CARGEGGSQPQHF. In nucleotides, the CDR3 is TGCGCCAGGGGGGAGGGCGGTAGTCAGCCCCAGCATTTT.

The chain has TRBV30 and TRBJ2-7; 7 bases line up with TRBD2. From germline, CDR1 is GTSNPN and CDR2 SVGIG (reference sequence). V gave up 3 bases and J gave up 6 bases; unmatched junction bases: 5. CDR3 size: 12 residues. CDR3 loop: CAWSEGRGEQYF. CDR3 nucleotide sequence: TGTGCCTGGAGCGAGGGGAGGGGCGAGCAGTACTTC.

This rearrangement joins TRBV18 to TRBJ1-5; weak D call: TRBD1 (5 bases). There are 15 residues in the CDR3. Germline V CDR1 and CDR2: KGHSH, LQKENI. V dropped 6 bases and J dropped 6 bases, with 18 bases sitting between them. CDR3 sequence: CASSPGTGDGQPQHF. CDR3 sequence (DNA): TGTGCCAGCTCCCCCGGGACGGGGGATGGTCAGCCCCAGCATTTT.

This clone was found once. The J gene is TRBJ2-7, the V gene TRBV18; TRBD1 aligns across 7 bases. CDR1 is KGHSH and CDR2 is LQKENI in the germline V gene. The junction had 7 bases not matched to a gene; V was cut back by 3 bases and J by 5 bases. CDR3 size: 14 residues. The CDR3 protein is CASSPRQGFHEQYF. CDR3 nucleotide sequence: TGTGCCAGCTCACCCAGACAGGGATTCCACGAGCAGTACTTC.